This T cell receptor (beta chain) was observed in a study of blood T cell repertoires in COVID-19. Study at large: Donors in the United States, Italy and Spain gave samples during acute or convalescent COVID-19. T cells, B-cell-depleted T cells, or PBMCs supplied cDNA or gDNA.

CDR1 and CDR2 from the germline V gene are ENHRY and SYGVKD. The CDR3 is made up of 13 amino acids. V was clipped by 9 bases and J by 10 bases; unmatched bases: 9. Original processing notes: Reference gene primer amplification in the assay estimated nucleated cell counts. Profiled with immunoSEQ multiplex PCR; TCRdb holds only in-frame clones, not every one. The V and J calls and the clone size are those of that table, but D and trimming were determined from the DNA. The data hold tens of thousands of clones, with nearly 90% observed a single time. The clonotype was recovered from a woman aged 50 to 60 with active COVID-19. The chain recombines TRBV10-3 with TRBJ1-6; 7 bases fit TRBD1. The sequencing input was peripheral blood. The CDR3 loop is CAITGTEGSPLHF. In nucleotides, the CDR3 is TGTGCCATTACCGGGACAGAAGGGTCACCCCTCCACTTT.